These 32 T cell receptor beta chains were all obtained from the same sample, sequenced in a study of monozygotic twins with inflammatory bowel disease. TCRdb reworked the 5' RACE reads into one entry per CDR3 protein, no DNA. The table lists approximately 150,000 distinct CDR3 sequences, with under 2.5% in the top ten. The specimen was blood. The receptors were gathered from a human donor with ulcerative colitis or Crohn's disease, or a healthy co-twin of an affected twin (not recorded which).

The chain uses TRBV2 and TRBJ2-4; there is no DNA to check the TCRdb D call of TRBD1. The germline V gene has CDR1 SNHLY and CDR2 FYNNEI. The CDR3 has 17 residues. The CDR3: CASSGLAPGGPKNIQYF.

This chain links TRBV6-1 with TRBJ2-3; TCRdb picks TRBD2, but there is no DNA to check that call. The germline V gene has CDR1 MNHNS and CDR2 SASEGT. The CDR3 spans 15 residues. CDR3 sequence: CASRFLTSVTDTQYF.

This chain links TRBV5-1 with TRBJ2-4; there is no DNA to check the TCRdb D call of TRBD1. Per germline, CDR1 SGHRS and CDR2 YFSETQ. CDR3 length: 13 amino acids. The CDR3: CASSSGQKNIQYF.

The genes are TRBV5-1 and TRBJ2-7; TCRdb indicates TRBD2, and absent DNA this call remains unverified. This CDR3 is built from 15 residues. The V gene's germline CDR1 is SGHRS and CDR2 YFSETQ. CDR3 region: CASSLLAGGPYEQYF. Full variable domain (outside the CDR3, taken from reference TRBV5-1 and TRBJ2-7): KAGVTQTPRYLIKTRGQQVTLSCSPISGHRSVSWYQQTPGQGLQFLFEYFSETQRNKGNFPGRFSGRQFSNSRSEMNVSTLELGDSALYLCASSLLAGGPYEQYFGPGTRLTVT.

The chain's CDR3 is CASSSLAGGREQFF. The chain recombines TRBV5-1 with TRBJ2-1; the TCRdb D gene call, TRBD2, has no DNA to confirm it. The germline CDR1 and CDR2 sequences are SGHRS and YFSETQ. The CDR3 contains 14 residues. Combining the CDR3 with reference TRBV5-1 and TRBJ2-1 gives the whole variable domain KAGVTQTPRYLIKTRGQQVTLSCSPISGHRSVSWYQQTPGQGLQFLFEYFSETQRNKGNFPGRFSGRQFSNSRSEMNVSTLELGDSALYLCASSSLAGGREQFFGPGTRLTVL.

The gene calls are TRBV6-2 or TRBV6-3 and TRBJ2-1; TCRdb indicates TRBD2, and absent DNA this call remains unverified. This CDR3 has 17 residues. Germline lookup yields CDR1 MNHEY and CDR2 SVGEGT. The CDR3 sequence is CASSYSGLAGGLNEQFF.

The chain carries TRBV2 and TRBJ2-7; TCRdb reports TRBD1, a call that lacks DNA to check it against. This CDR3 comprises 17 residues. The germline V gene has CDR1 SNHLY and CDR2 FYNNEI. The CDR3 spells CASIPGQGPLRPYEQYF.

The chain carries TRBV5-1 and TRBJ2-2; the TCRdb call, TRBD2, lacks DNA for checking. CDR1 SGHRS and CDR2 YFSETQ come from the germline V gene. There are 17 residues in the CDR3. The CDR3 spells CASSSRFGSANTGELFF.

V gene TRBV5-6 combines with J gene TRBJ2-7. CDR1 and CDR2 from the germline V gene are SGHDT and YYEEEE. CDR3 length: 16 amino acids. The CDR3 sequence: CASSLSGVRSLYEQYF.

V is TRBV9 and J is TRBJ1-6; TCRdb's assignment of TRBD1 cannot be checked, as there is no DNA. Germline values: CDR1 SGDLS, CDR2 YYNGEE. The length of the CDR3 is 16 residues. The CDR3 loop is CASSSSGQYYNSPLHF.

The CDR3 spells CASSSVLAGKREQYF. The V call is TRBV5-1, the J call TRBJ2-7; TCRdb reports TRBD2, a call that lacks DNA to check it against. The CDR3 has 15 amino acids. Germline CDR1 is SGHRS and CDR2 is YFSETQ.

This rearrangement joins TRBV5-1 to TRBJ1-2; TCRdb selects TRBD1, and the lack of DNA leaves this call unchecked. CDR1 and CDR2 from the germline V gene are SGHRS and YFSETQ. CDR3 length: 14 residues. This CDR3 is CASSLHTGDYGYTF.

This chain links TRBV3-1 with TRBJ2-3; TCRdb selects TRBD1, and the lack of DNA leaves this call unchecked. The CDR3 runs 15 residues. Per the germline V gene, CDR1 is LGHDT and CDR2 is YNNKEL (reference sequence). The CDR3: CASSPPGLITDTQYF.

The chain's CDR3 is CSCAGGSGNTIYF. The J gene is TRBJ1-3, the V gene TRBV20-1; TCRdb indicates TRBD1, and absent DNA this call remains unverified. Germline-derived CDR1 and CDR2 are DFQATT and SNEGSKA (reference sequence). The CDR3 sequence is 13 residues long.

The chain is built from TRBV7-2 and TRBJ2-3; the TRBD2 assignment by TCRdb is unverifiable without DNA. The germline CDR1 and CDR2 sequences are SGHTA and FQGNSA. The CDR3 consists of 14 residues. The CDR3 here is CASSFGFGSDTQYF.

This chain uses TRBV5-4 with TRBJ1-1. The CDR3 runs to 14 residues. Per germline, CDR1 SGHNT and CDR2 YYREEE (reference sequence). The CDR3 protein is CASSVTRQNTEAFF.

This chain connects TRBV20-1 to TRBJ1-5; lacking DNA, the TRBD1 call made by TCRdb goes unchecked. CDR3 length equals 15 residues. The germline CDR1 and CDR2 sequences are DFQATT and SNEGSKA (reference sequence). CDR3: CSARGPGLDWYSQHF.

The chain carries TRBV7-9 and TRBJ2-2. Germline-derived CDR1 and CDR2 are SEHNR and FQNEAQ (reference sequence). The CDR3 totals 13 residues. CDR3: CASRTTATGELFF.

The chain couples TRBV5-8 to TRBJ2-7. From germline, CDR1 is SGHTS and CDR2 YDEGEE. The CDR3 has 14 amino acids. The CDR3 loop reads CASSILWMLREQYF.

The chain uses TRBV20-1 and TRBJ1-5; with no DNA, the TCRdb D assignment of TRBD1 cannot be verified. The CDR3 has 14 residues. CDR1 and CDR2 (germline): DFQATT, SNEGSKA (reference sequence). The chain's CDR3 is CSARTGRSTRPQHF.

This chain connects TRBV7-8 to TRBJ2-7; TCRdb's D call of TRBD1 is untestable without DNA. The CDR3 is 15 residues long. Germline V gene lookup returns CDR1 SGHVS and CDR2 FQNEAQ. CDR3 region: CASSLAGQGVLAGDF.

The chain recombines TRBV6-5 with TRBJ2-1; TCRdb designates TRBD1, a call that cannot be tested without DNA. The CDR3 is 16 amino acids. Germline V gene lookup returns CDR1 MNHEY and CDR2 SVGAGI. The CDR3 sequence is CASSYSGRGDYNEQFF.

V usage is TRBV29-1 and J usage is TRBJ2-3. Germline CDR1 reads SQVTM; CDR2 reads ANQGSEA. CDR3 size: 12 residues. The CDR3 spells CSVDVGTDTQYF.

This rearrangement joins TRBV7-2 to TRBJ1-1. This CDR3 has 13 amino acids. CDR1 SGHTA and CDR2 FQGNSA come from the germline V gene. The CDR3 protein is CASSPTNLLEAFF.

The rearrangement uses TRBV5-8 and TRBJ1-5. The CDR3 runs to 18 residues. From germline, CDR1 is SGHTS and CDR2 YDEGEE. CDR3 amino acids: CASSRILGETLGNQPQHF.

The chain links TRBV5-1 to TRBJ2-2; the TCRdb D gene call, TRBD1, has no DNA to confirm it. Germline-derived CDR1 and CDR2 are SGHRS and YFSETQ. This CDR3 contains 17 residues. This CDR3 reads CASSLLGTGRNTGELFF.

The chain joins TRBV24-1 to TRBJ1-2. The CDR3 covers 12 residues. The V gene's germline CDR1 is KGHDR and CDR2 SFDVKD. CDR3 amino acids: CATSDSGYGYTF.

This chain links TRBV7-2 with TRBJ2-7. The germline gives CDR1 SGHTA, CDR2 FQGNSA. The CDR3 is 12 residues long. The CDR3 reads CASSLHLYEQYF.

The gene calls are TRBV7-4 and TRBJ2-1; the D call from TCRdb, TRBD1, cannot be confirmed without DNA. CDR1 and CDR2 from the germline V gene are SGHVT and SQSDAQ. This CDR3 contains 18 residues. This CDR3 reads CASRPGTGEQSSYNEQFF.

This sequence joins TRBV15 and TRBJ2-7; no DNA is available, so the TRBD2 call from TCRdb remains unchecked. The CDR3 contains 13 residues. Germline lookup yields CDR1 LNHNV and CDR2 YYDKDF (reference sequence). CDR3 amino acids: CATSRDAGDEQYF.

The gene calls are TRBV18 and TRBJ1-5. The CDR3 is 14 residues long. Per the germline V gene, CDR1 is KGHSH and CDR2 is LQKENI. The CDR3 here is CASSPSANNQPQHF.

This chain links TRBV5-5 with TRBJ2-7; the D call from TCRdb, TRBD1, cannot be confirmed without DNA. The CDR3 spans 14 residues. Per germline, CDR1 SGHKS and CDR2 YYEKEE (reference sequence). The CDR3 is CASSLGTAISEQYF.